The present T cell receptor beta chain was sequenced within a study of T-cell reconstitution after alpha-beta-depleted transplantation in children. This clonotype was seen a handful of times. Looked up from germline, CDR1 is LNHNV and CDR2 is YYDKDF (reference sequence). With 0 bases clipped from V and 0 bases from J, the junction kept 2 bases outside the gene matches. The CDR3 contains 17 residues. The TCRbeta library incorporated unique molecular identifiers. Each CDR3 protein is one row after TCRdb ran MiXCR on the PCR reads. This table holds about 540,000 distinct CDR3 sequences, approximately 20% found once.

The sequence was collected from a human donor who donated a stem cell graft to a child with acute lymphoblastic leukemia. The sequencing used PBMCs from the stem cell graft donor, collected from the stem cell graft. The chain carries TRBV15 and TRBJ2-6, with TRBD2 identical over 7 bases. CDR3 nucleotide sequence: TGTGCCACCAGCAGAGAGGGGGGGAGCTCTGGGGCCAACGTCCTGACTTTC. This gives the protein CATSREGGSSGANVLTF.